The rows below give T cell receptor beta chains drawn from one sample of a study of PD-L1 blockade in urothelial cancer. Sequencing was performed with immunoSEQ multiplex PCR; in TCRdb, only in-frame clones are kept and a portion is missing. Of about 38,000 clones listed, 65% to 90% are singletons. This material consisted of PBMCs, taken around atezolizumab (anti-PD-L1) treatment. These TCRs come from a man aged 55 to 70 with urothelial cancer. The CDR3 runs from the conserved cysteine through the conserved F or W. A D gene is named only where the DNA matches it firmly.

>TRBJ1-1|NA|12|TRBV10-2
CASGPGGTEAFF
>TRBJ2-3|TRBD1|15|TRBV11-2
CASSTRDSGRDTQYF
>TRBJ1-1|TRBD1|16|TRBV27
CASSGQGKGYFTEAFF
>TRBJ2-4|TRBD2|17|TRBV7-8
CASSPGLAGGAKNIQYF
>TRBJ2-1|TRBD2|17|TRBV18
CASSPRVAGGSYNEQFF
>TRBJ2-2|TRBD1|15|TRBV5-4
CASSLRTGMSGELFF
>TRBJ2-1|TRBD1|16|TRBV5-4
CASSQGVSGYSNEQFF
>TRBJ1-1|TRBD1|14|TRBV2
CASRIRTGNTEAFF
>TRBJ2-1|NA|11|TRBV20-1
CSASIVNEQFF
>TRBJ2-7|TRBD1|14|TRBV6-5
CASSFGQGSYEQYF
>TRBJ2-1|NA|16|TRBV18
CASSPPSASSYNEQFF
>TRBJ2-5|NA|15|TRBV15
CATSRDPSREETQYF
>TRBJ1-2|TRBD1|12|TRBV11-2
CASSSGTGGCTF
>TRBJ2-7|NA|13|TRBV12-5
CASGLVPFGEQYF
>TRBJ1-2|TRBD1|16|TRBV19
CASSIGRDRPSQGYTF
>TRBJ1-5|TRBD1|16|TRBV19
CASTSGTGGFVQPQHF
>TRBJ1-1|NA|14|TRBV5-4
CASSLEAQGTEAFF
>TRBJ2-1|TRBD1|15|TRBV5-1
CASSRPGQGMGEQFF
>TRBJ1-1|TRBD1|15|TRBV6-5
CASRRDPGTGAEAFF
>TRBJ2-1|NA|15|TRBV5-8
CASSDDWNSYNEQFF
>TRBJ1-1|NA|14|TRBV5-1
CASSRDIGFTEAFF
>TRBJ1-5|NA|14|TRBV6-1
CASSVGAINQPQHF
>TRBJ1-1|NA|15|TRBV9
CASSAEGRLNTEAFF
>TRBJ2-5|TRBD1|16|TRBV6-5
CASSYSTTGGQETQYF
>TRBJ2-5|TRBD2|16|TRBV14
CASSQDRGVKQETQYF
>TRBJ2-1|TRBD2|13|TRBV27
CASRASGGHEQFF
>TRBJ2-3|TRBD2|16|TRBV2
CASSAPSGSPAGTQYF
>TRBJ2-7|TRBD2|14|TRBV18
CASSPGTSGYEQYF
>TRBJ2-7|NA|14|TRBV5-4
CASSLRQGNYEQYF
>TRBJ2-1|TRBD2|15|TRBV19
CASSILAGGFGEQFF
>TRBJ2-5|NA|14|TRBV6-5
CASRGQPSPETQYF
>TRBJ1-6|NA|15|TRBV9
CASSVVPEGYSPLHF
>TRBJ1-1|TRBD1|15|TRBV27
CASSLGDRGNTEAFF
>TRBJ1-6|TRBD1|15|TRBV15
CATSSGTALNSPLHF
>TRBJ1-1|NA|14|TRBV4-1
CASSQLQWNTEAFF
>TRBJ1-1|NA|13|TRBV10-3
CAISEPYDTEAFF
>TRBJ1-5|NA|13|TRBV6-6
CASITAGNQPQHF
>TRBJ1-2|NA|13|TRBV5-6
CASSLNRDYGYTF
>TRBJ1-1|NA|14|TRBV6-5
CASTRGGGNTEAFF
>TRBJ1-2|NA|12|TRBV6-4
CATAVGDSGYTF
>TRBJ1-4|NA|16|TRBV5-1
CASSTQAAGLREKLFF
>TRBJ2-7|TRBD2|16|TRBV9
CASRPNAASGKYEQYF
>TRBJ2-7|NA|13|TRBV5-5
CASSSGFSYEQYF
>TRBJ2-7|TRBD2|17|TRBV5-1
CASSFEGRSSGSYEQYF
>TRBJ1-1|NA|15|TRBV5-1
CASSLGPWDTTEAFF
>TRBJ2-3|NA|15|TRBV7-2
CASSFSPTGTDTQYF
>TRBJ1-1|NA|14|TRBV7-3
CASRVDGGAPEAFF
>TRBJ1-1|NA|14|TRBV7-9
CASSLQGQNTEAFF
>TRBJ1-1|NA|15|TRBV18
CASSPTGTKNTEAFF
>TRBJ1-1|TRBD1|15|TRBV9
CASSVAGGRDTEAFF
>TRBJ1-5|TRBD1|14|TRBV18
CASSEDRGKQPQHF